One TCR beta chain is described in this entry. This sample is part of a study of blood T cell repertoires in COVID-19. The wider study: The samples span acute and convalescent COVID-19 from the United States, Italy and Spain. From T cells, B-cell-depleted T cells, or PBMCs came the material, which was cDNA or gDNA.

The CDR3 totals 15 residues. Trimming cost V 4 bases and J 1 base, with 13 bases left between them. The V gene's germline CDR1 is LGHNA and CDR2 YSLEER. Original handling: By means of reference gene primer amplification, nucleated cell counts were estimated. This table comes from immunoSEQ multiplex PCR, and its TCRdb copy is limited to in-frame clones, with some not included. V and J calls and clone size are as listed in that table; D and trimming were resolved from the DNA. Here the sample spans approximately 670,000 clones, around 89% being singletons. The chain carries TRBV4-3 and TRBJ1-1, with a weak D call TRBD1 (5 bases). The sequencing input was peripheral blood. The clonotype comes from a woman under 30 with acute or convalescent COVID-19. The chain's CDR3 is CASSLSAGENTEAFF. In DNA, the CDR3 is TGCGCCAGCAGCCTCTCAGCGGGGGAGAACACTGAAGCTTTCTTT.